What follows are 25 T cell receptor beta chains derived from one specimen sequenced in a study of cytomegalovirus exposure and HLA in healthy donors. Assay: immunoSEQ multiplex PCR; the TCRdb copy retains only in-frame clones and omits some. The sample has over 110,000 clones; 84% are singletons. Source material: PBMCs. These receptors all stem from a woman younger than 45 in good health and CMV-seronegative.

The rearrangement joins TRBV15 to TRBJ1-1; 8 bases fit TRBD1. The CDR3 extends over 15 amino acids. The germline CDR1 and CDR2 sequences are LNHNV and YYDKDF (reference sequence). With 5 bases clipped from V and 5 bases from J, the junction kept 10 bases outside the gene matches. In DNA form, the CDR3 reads TGTGCCACCAGCGGTCTCTGGGGGGACAGGACTGAAGCTTTCTTT. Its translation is CATSGLWGDRTEAFF.

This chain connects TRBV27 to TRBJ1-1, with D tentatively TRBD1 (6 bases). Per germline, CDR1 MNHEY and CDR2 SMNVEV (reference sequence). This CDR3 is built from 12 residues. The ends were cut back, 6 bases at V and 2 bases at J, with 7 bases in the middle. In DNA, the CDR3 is TGTGCCAGCAGGACAGGAAACACTGAAGCTTTCTTT. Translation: CASRTGNTEAFF.

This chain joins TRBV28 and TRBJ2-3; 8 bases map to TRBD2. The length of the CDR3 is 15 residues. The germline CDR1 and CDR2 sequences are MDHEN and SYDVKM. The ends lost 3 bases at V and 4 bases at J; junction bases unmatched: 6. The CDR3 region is CASSFTGLVADTQYF. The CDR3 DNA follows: TGTGCCAGCAGTTTCACGGGACTAGTGGCAGATACGCAGTATTTT.

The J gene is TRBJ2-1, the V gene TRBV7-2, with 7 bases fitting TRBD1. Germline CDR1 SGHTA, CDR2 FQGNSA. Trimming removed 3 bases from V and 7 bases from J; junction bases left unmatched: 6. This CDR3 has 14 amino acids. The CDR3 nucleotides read TGTGCCAGCAGCTTTAGACAGGGTCGGAATGAGCAGTTCTTC. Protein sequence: CASSFRQGRNEQFF.

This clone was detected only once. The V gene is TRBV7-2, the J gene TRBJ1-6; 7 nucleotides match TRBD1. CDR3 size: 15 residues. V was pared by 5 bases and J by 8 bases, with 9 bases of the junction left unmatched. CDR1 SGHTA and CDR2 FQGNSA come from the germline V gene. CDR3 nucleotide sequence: TGTGCCAGCAGCATTAACAGGGGCCCGGATTCACCCCTCCACTTT. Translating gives CASSINRGPDSPLHF.

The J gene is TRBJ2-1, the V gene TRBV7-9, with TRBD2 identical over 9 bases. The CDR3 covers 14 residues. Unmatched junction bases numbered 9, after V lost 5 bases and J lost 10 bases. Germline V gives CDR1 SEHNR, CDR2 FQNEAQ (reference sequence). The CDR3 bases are TGTGCCAGCAGCCAAAGCGGGGGGCCGGGGGAGCAGTTCTTC. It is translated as CASSQSGGPGEQFF.

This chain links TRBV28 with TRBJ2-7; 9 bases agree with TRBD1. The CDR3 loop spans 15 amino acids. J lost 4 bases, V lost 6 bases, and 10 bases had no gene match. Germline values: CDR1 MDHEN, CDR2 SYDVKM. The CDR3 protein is CASRPADRGFYEQYF. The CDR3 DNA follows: TGTGCCAGCAGGCCCGCCGACAGGGGGTTTTACGAGCAGTACTTC. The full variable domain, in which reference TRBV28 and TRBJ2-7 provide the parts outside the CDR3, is DVKVTQSSRYLVKRTGEKVFLECVQDMDHENMFWYRQDPGLGLRLIYFSYDVKMKEKGDIPEGYSVSREKKERFSLILESASTNQTSMYLCASRPADRGFYEQYFGPGTRLTVT.

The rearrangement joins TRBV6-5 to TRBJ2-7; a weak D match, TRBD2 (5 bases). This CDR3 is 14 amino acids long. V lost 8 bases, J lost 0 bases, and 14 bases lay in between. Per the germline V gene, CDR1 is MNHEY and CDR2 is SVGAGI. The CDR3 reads CASSRGRSSYEQYF. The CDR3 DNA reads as TGTGCCAGCTCCCGAGGGCGGAGCTCCTACGAGCAGTACTTC.

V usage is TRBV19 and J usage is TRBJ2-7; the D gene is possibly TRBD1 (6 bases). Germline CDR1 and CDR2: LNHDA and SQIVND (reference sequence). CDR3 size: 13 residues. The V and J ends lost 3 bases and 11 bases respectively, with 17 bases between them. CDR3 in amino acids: CASSIGSAPGEYF. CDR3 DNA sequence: TGTGCCAGTAGTATTGGTAGTGCCCCAGGGGAGTACTTC. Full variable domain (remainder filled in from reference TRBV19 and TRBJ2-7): DGGITQSPKYLFRKEGQNVTLSCEQNLNHDAMYWYRQDPGQGLRLIYYSQIVNDFQKGDIAEGYSVSREKKESFPLTVTSAQKNPTAFYLCASSIGSAPGEYFGPGTRLTVT.

The CDR3 reads CASLDFSGELFF. CDR3 nucleotides: TGTGCCAGCCTAGACTTTTCCGGGGAGCTGTTTTTT. The rearrangement links TRBV2 to TRBJ2-2; no clear D gene. CDR1 is SNHLY and CDR2 is FYNNEI in the germline V gene. CDR3 length: 12 amino acids. V dropped 8 bases and J dropped 6 bases, with 10 bases sitting between them. The whole variable domain, remainder taken from reference TRBV2 and TRBJ2-2, is EPEVTQTPSHQVTQMGQEVILRCVPISNHLYFYWYRQILGQKVEFLVSFYNNEISEKSEIFDDQFSVERPDGSNFTLKIRSTKLEDSAMYFCASLDFSGELFFGEGSRLTVL.

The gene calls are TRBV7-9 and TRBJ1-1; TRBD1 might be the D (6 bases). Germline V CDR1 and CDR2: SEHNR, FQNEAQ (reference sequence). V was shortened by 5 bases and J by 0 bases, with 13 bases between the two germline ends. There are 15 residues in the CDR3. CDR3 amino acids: CASSTTGNMNTEAFF. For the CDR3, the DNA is TGTGCCAGCAGCACTACAGGGAACATGAACACTGAAGCTTTCTTT.

The CDR3 DNA reads as TGTGCCAGCAGCTTCTGGAGGACTAGCGGGGGGTCCCCGGGCATTCAGTACTTC. Its protein is CASSFWRTSGGSPGIQYF. The J gene is TRBJ2-4, the V gene TRBV7-2, with 14 bases aligning to TRBD2. The V and J ends lost 3 bases and 9 bases, in that order; junction bases with no gene match: 13. The CDR3 sequence is 18 residues long. Germline CDR1 SGHTA, CDR2 FQGNSA.

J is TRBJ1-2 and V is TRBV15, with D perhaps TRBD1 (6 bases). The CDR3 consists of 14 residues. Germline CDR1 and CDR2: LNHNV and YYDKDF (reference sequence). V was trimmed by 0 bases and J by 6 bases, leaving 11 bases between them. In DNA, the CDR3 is TGTGCCACCAGCAGAGAAAGGGGGACGCATGGCTACACCTTC. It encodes CATSRERGTHGYTF.

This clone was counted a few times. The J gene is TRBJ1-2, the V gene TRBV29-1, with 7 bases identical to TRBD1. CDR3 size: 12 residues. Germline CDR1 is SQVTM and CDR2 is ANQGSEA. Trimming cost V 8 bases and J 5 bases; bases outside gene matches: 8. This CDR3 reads CSFEGGVYGYTF. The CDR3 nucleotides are TGCAGCTTCGAAGGGGGCGTTTATGGCTACACCTTC.

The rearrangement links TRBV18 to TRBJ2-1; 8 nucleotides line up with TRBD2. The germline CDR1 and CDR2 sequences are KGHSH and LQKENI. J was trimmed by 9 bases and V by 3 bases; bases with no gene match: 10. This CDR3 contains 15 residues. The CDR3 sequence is CASSPRTSGVSEQFF. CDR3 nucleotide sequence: TGTGCCAGCTCACCTCGCACTAGCGGTGTCAGTGAGCAGTTCTTC. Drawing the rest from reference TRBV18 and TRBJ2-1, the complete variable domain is NAGVMQNPRHLVRRRGQEARLRCSPMKGHSHVYWYRQLPEEGLKFMVYLQKENIIDESGMPKERFSAEFPKEGPSILRIQQVVRGDSAAYFCASSPRTSGVSEQFFGPGTRLTVL.

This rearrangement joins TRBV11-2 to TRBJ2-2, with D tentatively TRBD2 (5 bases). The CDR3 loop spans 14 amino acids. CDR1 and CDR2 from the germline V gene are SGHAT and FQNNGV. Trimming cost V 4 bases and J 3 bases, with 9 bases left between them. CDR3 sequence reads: CASSSGRDTGELFF. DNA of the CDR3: TGTGCCAGCAGCTCGGGAAGGGACACCGGGGAGCTGTTTTTT.

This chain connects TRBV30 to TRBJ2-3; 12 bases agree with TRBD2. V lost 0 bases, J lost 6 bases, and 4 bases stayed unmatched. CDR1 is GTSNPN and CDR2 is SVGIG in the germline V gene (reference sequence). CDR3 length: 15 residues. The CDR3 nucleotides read TGTGCCTGGAGTGTATCTAGCGGGGGGGACGATACGCAGTATTTT. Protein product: CAWSVSSGGDDTQYF.

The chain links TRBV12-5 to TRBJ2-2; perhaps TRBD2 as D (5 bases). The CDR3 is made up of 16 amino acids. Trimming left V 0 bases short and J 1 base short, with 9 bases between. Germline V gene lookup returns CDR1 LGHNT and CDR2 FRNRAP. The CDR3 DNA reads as TGTGCTAGTGGTTTGGTACGGGGAGAGAACACCGGGGAGCTGTTTTTT. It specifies CASGLVRGENTGELFF.

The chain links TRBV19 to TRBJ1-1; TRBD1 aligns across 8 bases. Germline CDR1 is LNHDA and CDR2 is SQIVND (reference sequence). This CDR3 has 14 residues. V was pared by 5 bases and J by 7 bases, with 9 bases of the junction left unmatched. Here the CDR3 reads CASSGQGLSYEAFF. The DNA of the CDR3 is TGTGCCAGTAGTGGACAGGGACTAAGCTATGAAGCTTTCTTT.

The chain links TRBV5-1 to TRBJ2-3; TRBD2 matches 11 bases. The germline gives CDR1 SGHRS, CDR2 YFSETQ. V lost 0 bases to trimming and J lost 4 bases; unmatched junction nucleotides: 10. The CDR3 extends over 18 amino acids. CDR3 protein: CASSLALVAGGLADTQYF. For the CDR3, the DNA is TGCGCCAGCAGCTTGGCCTTAGTAGCGGGGGGGTTGGCAGATACGCAGTATTTT.

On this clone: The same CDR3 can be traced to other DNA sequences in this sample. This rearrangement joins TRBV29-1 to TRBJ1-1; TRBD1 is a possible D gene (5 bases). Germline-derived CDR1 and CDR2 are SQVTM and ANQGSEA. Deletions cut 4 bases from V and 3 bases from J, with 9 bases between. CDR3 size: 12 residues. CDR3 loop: CSVGQGDTEAFF. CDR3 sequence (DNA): TGCAGCGTTGGGCAGGGTGACACTGAAGCTTTCTTT.

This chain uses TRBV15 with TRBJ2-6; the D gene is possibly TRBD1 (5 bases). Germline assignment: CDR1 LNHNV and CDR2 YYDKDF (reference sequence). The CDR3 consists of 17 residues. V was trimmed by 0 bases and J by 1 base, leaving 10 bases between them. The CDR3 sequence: CATSRDSGPSGANVLTF. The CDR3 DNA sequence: TGTGCCACCAGCAGAGATTCAGGGCCTTCTGGGGCCAACGTCCTGACTTTC. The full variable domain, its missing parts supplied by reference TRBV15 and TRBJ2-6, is DAMVIQNPRYQVTQFGKPVTLSCSQTLNHNVMYWYQQKSSQAPKLLFHYYDKDFNNEADTPDNFQSRRPNTSFCFLDIRSPGLGDTAMYLCATSRDSGPSGANVLTFGAGSRLTVL.

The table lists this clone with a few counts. The CDR3 nucleotides are TGTGCCACCAAGATACAGGGAGACTCACCCCTCCACTTT. This gives the protein CATKIQGDSPLHF. The chain carries TRBV6-1 and TRBJ1-6; perhaps TRBD1 as D (6 bases). Germline V gene lookup returns CDR1 MNHNS and CDR2 SASEGT. This CDR3 contains 13 residues. Trimming stripped 10 bases from V and 10 bases from J, with 17 bases between.

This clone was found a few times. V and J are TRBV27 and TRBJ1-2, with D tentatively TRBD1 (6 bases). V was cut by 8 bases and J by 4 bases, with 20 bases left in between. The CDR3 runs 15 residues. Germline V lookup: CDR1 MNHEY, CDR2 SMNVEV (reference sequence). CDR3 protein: CASGRTAPTTYGYTF. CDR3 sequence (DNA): TGTGCCAGCGGCCGGACAGCCCCAACCACCTATGGCTACACCTTC.

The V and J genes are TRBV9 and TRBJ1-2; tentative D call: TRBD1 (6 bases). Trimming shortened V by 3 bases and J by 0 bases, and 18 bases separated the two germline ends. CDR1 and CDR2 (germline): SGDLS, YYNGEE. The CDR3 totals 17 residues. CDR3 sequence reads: CASSAGTHPNSNYGYTF. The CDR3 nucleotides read TGTGCCAGCAGCGCCGGGACACATCCTAATTCTAACTATGGCTACACCTTC. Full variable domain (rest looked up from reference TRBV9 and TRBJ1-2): DSGVTQTPKHLITATGQRVTLRCSPRSGDLSVYWYQQSLDQGLQFLIQYYNGEERAKGNILERFSAQQFPDLHSELNLSSLELGDSALYFCASSAGTHPNSNYGYTFGSGTRLTVV.